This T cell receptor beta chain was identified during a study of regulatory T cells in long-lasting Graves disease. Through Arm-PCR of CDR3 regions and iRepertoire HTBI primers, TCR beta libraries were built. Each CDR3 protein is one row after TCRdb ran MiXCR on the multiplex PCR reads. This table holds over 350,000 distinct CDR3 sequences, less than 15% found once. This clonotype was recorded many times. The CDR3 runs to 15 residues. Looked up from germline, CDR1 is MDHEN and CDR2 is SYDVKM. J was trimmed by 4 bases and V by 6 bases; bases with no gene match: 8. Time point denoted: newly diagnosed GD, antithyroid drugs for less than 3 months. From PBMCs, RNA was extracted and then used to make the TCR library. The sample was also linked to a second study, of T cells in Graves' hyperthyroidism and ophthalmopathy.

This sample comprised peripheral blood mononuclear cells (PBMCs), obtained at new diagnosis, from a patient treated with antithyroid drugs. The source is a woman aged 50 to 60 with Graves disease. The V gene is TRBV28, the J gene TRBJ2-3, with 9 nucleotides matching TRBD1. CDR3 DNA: TGTGCCAGCAGCGAGGGACAGGGAGTTGCAGATACGCAGTATTTT. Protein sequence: CASSEGQGVADTQYF.